This T cell receptor (beta chain) came from a study of T cell changes during pregnancy in multiple sclerosis. Assay: immunoSEQ multiplex PCR; the TCRdb copy retains only in-frame clones and omits some. Of over 55,000 clones in the sample, about 90% were seen once. The CDR3 sequence is 15 residues long. Germline-derived CDR1 and CDR2 are SGHVS and FNYEAQ. V lost 4 bases, J lost 4 bases, and 7 bases stayed unmatched. The sequencing here drew on peripheral blood, taken in the first trimester of pregnancy. The V gene is TRBV7-6, the J gene TRBJ1-1, with 9 bases matching TRBD1. The sequence was collected from a female donor with multiple sclerosis, enrolled in a pregnancy study. The CDR3 DNA reads as TGTGCCAGCAGCTCGACAGGGGGAGGTCGCACTGAAGCTTTCTTT. Its protein is CASSSTGGGRTEAFF.